A single sample gave rise to the 32 T cell receptor beta chains below, sequenced in a study of T-cell reconstitution after alpha-beta-depleted transplantation in children. Library preparation (for TCRbeta) was performed with unique molecular identifiers. TCRdb passed the PCR reads through MiXCR, listing each CDR3 protein once. The data show over 400,000 distinct CDR3 sequences, 12% seen once. The material was PBMCs from the stem cell graft donor, obtained from the stem cell graft. Source of these receptors: a human donor who donated a stem cell graft to a child with combined immunodeficiency.

This clonotype was counted at least ten times. The chain couples TRBV12-3 or TRBV12-4 to TRBJ1-2; perhaps TRBD1 as D (5 bases). V lost 3 bases and J lost 3, with 14 bases in between. This CDR3 comprises 15 residues. Here the CDR3 DNA reads TGTGCCAGCAGTTTGGGGACCGGGATCTACTATGGCTACACCTTC. The encoded protein is CASSLGTGIYYGYTF.

In its sample, this clonotype was seen many times. The chain uses TRBV29-1 and TRBJ2-1; 13 bases map to TRBD2. The CDR3 is 14 residues long. V lost 6 bases, J lost 6 bases, and 5 bases stayed unmatched. Germline assignment: CDR1 SQVTM and CDR2 ANQGSEA. The CDR3 loop is CSVGTSGNSNEQFF. The CDR3 DNA reads TGCAGCGTGGGGACTAGCGGGAATAGCAATGAGCAGTTCTTC.

This clonotype showed up just a few times. This rearrangement joins TRBV18 to TRBJ2-7; no definite D call. Trimming shortened V by 6 bases and J by 2 bases, and 14 bases separated the two germline ends. The germline CDR1 and CDR2 sequences are KGHSH and LQKENI. The CDR3 loop spans 14 amino acids. In DNA form, the CDR3 reads TGTGCCAGCTCTCAGGACCTCTACCCCTACGAGCAGTACTTC. This translates into CASSQDLYPYEQYF.

The rearrangement links TRBV4-2 to TRBJ1-5; no reliable D call. Germline values: CDR1 LGHNA, CDR2 YNFKEQ. V was pared by 1 base and J by 9 bases, with 16 bases between. The CDR3 contains 15 residues. The CDR3 region has the DNA TGTGCCAGCAGCCAAGGTACAACTCGGGGTCGGCCCCAGCATTTT. This translates into CASSQGTTRGRPQHF.

The chain uses TRBV10-3 and TRBJ2-7; 10 bases fit TRBD2. V lost 3 bases and J lost 4; bases outside the gene matches: 6. Germline assignment: CDR1 ENHRY and CDR2 SYGVKD. This CDR3 is 15 amino acids long. The CDR3 loop is CAISEKREGPYEQYF. DNA of the CDR3: TGTGCCATCAGTGAAAAGCGGGAGGGCCCTTACGAGCAGTACTTC.

This chain connects TRBV20-1 to TRBJ1-2; 7 bases agree with TRBD1. The CDR3 sequence is 14 residues long. V lost 2 bases to trimming and J lost 6 bases; unmatched junction nucleotides: 9. From germline, CDR1 is DFQATT and CDR2 SNEGSKA (reference sequence). As DNA, the CDR3 is TGCAGTGCTAGACAACTGACAGGGAATAATGGCTACACCTTC. The encoded protein is CSARQLTGNNGYTF.

This clonotype has a count of ten or more. The J gene is TRBJ2-7, the V gene TRBV5-1; 8 bases are shared with TRBD2. The length of the CDR3 is 15 residues. Germline V CDR1 and CDR2: SGHRS, YFSETQ. V lost 1 base to trimming and J lost 5 bases; unmatched junction nucleotides: 8. The CDR3 DNA reads TGCGCCAGCAGCTTGTTAACGGGAGGGCCTCACGAGCAGTACTTC. It codes for CASSLLTGGPHEQYF.

V gene TRBV10-3 combines with J gene TRBJ2-6; no definite D call. The CDR3 extends over 14 amino acids. CDR1 ENHRY and CDR2 SYGVKD come from the germline V gene. Trimming pared 6 bases from V and 1 base from J, leaving 7 bases between. CDR3 coding DNA: TGTGCCATCAGGAATCTTTCTGGGGCCAACGTCCTGACTTTC. It codes for CAIRNLSGANVLTF.

This clonotype showed up many times. The chain combines TRBV12-3 or TRBV12-4 with TRBJ1-2; D ambiguous. The V end was cut by 6 bases, the J end by 6 bases, with 14 bases between. The CDR3 covers 13 residues. The CDR3 loop reads CASRTGPLDGYTF. The CDR3 DNA reads as TGTGCCAGCAGGACCGGGCCCCTTGATGGCTACACCTTC.

The V and J genes are TRBV20-1 and TRBJ2-5; tentatively, D is TRBD1 (8 bases). The CDR3 consists of 15 residues. Trimming took 4 bases from V and 0 from J, leaving 15 bases between them. Germline CDR1 reads DFQATT; CDR2 reads SNEGSKA (reference sequence). CDR3 nucleotide sequence: TGCAGTGCTAAGGCACAGGGGGGGTACCAAGAGACCCAGTACTTC. Translating it yields CSAKAQGGYQETQYF.

There are many counts of this clonotype. The rearrangement joins TRBV28 to TRBJ2-1; D ambiguous. Trimming left V 6 bases short and J 2 bases short, with 11 bases between. Germline-derived CDR1 and CDR2 are MDHEN and SYDVKM. This CDR3 is built from 14 residues. The CDR3 bases are TGTGCCAGCAGGGAATATGGGGCCTACAATGAGCAGTTCTTC. This translates into CASREYGAYNEQFF.

Only a few counts were recorded for this clonotype. The DNA of the CDR3 is TGCGCCAGCAGCTTGGAACAGGTAGTCTCCTACGAGCAGTACTTC. Translating it yields CASSLEQVVSYEQYF. The chain carries TRBV5-1 and TRBJ2-7, with D possibly being TRBD1 (5 bases). Trimming shortened V by 0 bases and J by 0 bases, and 10 bases separated the two germline ends. The CDR3 has 15 residues. CDR1 SGHRS and CDR2 YFSETQ come from the germline V gene.

This clonotype was picked up a small number of times. The V and J genes are TRBV5-1 and TRBJ1-1; possible D gene TRBD1, 5 bases. The CDR3 length is 13 residues. CDR1 is SGHRS and CDR2 is YFSETQ in the germline V gene. Trimming left V 4 bases short and J 6 bases short, with 13 bases between. CDR3: CASSPDSTAEAFF. The CDR3 bases are TGCGCCAGCAGCCCCGACAGCACGGCTGAAGCTTTCTTT.

The CDR3 DNA reads as TGTGCCAGCAGCTTGGGGGGACTAGCGGGATATTCCTACAATGAGCAGTTCTTC. Its protein product is CASSLGGLAGYSYNEQFF. The V gene is TRBV13, the J gene TRBJ2-1; 13 bases match TRBD2. CDR3 length: 18 residues. V was clipped by 3 bases and J by 1 base; unmatched bases: 6. Germline CDR1 PRHDT, CDR2 FYEKMQ (reference sequence).

The V and J genes are TRBV7-9 and TRBJ2-3; D possibly uses TRBD1 or TRBD2 (5 bases each). Per the germline V gene, CDR1 is SEHNR and CDR2 is FQNEAQ (reference sequence). V lost 4 bases, J lost 6 bases, and 17 bases lay in between. The CDR3 contains 15 residues. The CDR3 is CASSSGPPKWDTQYF. The CDR3, as DNA: TGTGCCAGCAGCTCGGGACCGCCTAAATGGGATACGCAGTATTTT.

This chain uses TRBV20-1 with TRBJ2-3; 9 bases agree with TRBD2. With 3 bases clipped from V and 2 bases from J, the junction kept 12 bases outside the gene matches. Per the germline V gene, CDR1 is DFQATT and CDR2 is SNEGSKA (reference sequence). CDR3 size: 17 residues. The DNA for the CDR3 is TGCAGTGCTAGTTTTGGGGCGGGGGGGGGCGACACAGATACGCAGTATTTT. Translated, it gives CSASFGAGGGDTDTQYF.

In its sample, this clonotype was seen a few times. The V call is TRBV7-2, the J call TRBJ2-2, with D tentatively TRBD1 (5 bases). CDR3 length: 17 residues. CDR1 and CDR2 from the germline V gene are SGHTA and FQGNSA. The V gene lost 7 bases and the J gene lost 0 bases, with 18 bases spanning the gap. In nucleotides, the CDR3 is TGTGCCAGCACCCCTACTTCGTCCAGGGCGAACACCGGGGAGCTGTTTTTT. It specifies CASTPTSSRANTGELFF.

This clonotype showed up just a few times. The chain links TRBV5-1 to TRBJ2-1; TRBD1 is a possible D gene (6 bases). V lost 1 base and J lost 0, with 11 bases in between. The CDR3 spans 16 residues. CDR1 and CDR2 from the germline V gene are SGHRS and YFSETQ. CDR3 nucleotide sequence: TGCGCCAGCAGCTTGATGGGGGCAAGCTCCTACAATGAGCAGTTCTTC. Translated: CASSLMGASSYNEQFF.

In this sample, this clonotype turned up a few times. The chain links TRBV7-9 to TRBJ1-1, with D perhaps TRBD1 (6 bases). CDR1 is SEHNR and CDR2 is FQNEAQ in the germline V gene (reference sequence). Trimming left V 0 bases short and J 0 bases short, with 8 bases between. CDR3 length: 15 amino acids. In nucleotides, the CDR3 is TGTGCCAGCAGCTTAGCCCAGGGGATGAACACTGAAGCTTTCTTT. Protein product: CASSLAQGMNTEAFF.

J is TRBJ1-4 and V is TRBV7-2; D is ambiguous. This CDR3 spans 16 amino acids. Germline CDR1 SGHTA, CDR2 FQGNSA. V lost 2 bases and J lost 8, with 18 bases in between. The CDR3: CASSLNQAEGGEKLFF. Written as DNA, the CDR3 is TGTGCCAGCAGCTTAAATCAAGCGGAAGGCGGCGAAAAACTGTTTTTT.

This clonotype was seen a handful of times. V is TRBV11-3 and J is TRBJ2-1; TRBD2 matches at 14 bases. Trimming cost V 4 bases and J 9 bases; bases outside gene matches: 2. CDR1 and CDR2 from the germline V gene are SGHNT and YENEEA. The CDR3 contains 14 residues. The CDR3 nucleotides are TGTGCCAGCAGCTCGGGACTAGCGGGGGTTGAGCAGTTCTTC. Its protein product is CASSSGLAGVEQFF.

This clonotype was seen a few times. The V and J genes are TRBV20-1 and TRBJ2-7; D not resolved. The V end lost 4 bases, the J end lost 3 bases, and 10 bases lay between the germline ends. The CDR3 contains 12 residues. Germline CDR1 and CDR2: DFQATT and SNEGSKA (reference sequence). CDR3 sequence (DNA): TGCAGTGCTATAGCCTCATACTACGAGCAGTACTTC. Protein sequence: CSAIASYYEQYF.

The table lists this clonotype with a few counts. The chain couples TRBV4-2 to TRBJ2-1; 10 bases align to TRBD2. Germline loops: CDR1 LGHNA, CDR2 YNFKEQ. V shed 3 bases, J shed 4 bases, and the junction held 6 bases outside the gene matches. The CDR3 is made up of 16 amino acids. Here the CDR3 DNA reads TGTGCCAGCAGCCAGCCCCTAGCGGGGGATTACAATGAGCAGTTCTTC. Translating gives CASSQPLAGDYNEQFF.

This clonotype was picked up many times. The chain links TRBV7-9 to TRBJ2-7; D not resolved. The germline CDR1 and CDR2 sequences are SEHNR and FQNEAQ (reference sequence). The V end lost 7 bases, the J end lost 5 bases, and 21 bases lay between the germline ends. The CDR3 contains 15 residues. The CDR3 nucleotides are TGTGCCAGCACCAGCGAGGCTTCGACTTCCAACGAGCAGTACTTC. This gives the protein CASTSEASTSNEQYF.

This clonotype came up many times. The genes are TRBV7-2 and TRBJ2-2; TRBD1 or TRBD2 may be the D gene (5 bases each). Trimming stripped 1 base from V and 2 bases from J, with 8 bases between. CDR1 is SGHTA and CDR2 is FQGNSA in the germline V gene. This CDR3 contains 15 residues. CDR3 loop: CASSLDGGNTGELFF. CDR3 DNA sequence: TGTGCCAGCAGCTTAGATGGGGGAAACACCGGGGAGCTGTTTTTT.

CDR3 region: CASRRGPGGDQPQHF. The CDR3 DNA follows: TGTGCCAGCAGACGCGGGCCTGGAGGTGATCAGCCCCAGCATTTT. V gene TRBV12-3 or TRBV12-4 combines with J gene TRBJ1-5; D not resolved. This CDR3 has 15 residues. The ends were cut back, 6 bases at V and 5 bases at J, with 17 bases in the middle.

This clonotype was detected a few times. The chain joins TRBV12-5 to TRBJ1-1; no reliable D call. The CDR3 sequence is 13 residues long. V gave up 6 bases and J gave up 1 base, with 9 bases separating them. The germline V gene has CDR1 LGHNT and CDR2 FRNRAP. The CDR3 region is CASGRRENTEAFF. The CDR3 DNA is TGTGCTAGTGGCCGTCGGGAGAACACTGAAGCTTTCTTT.

V and J are TRBV3-1 and TRBJ2-7, with 7 positions matching TRBD2. Germline lookup yields CDR1 LGHDT and CDR2 YNNKEL (reference sequence). This CDR3 has 16 amino acids. Trimming took 0 bases from V and 3 from J; bases not matched to a gene: 8. This chain's CDR3 is CASSQDPRTRVYEQYF. The CDR3 bases are TGTGCCAGCAGCCAAGATCCCCGGACTAGAGTCTACGAGCAGTACTTC.

The rearrangement uses TRBV5-6 and TRBJ1-1; maybe TRBD1 (6 bases). The CDR3 has 12 residues. Trimming removed 3 bases from V and 5 bases from J, with 8 bases in between. Germline V CDR1 and CDR2: SGHDT, YYEEEE. The CDR3, as DNA: TGTGCCAGCAGCTGGGGACAAACTGAAGCTTTCTTT. Protein: CASSWGQTEAFF.

This rearrangement joins TRBV19 to TRBJ2-5; D may be TRBD2 (6 bases). CDR1 is LNHDA, CDR2 SQIVND, per germline (reference sequence). Trimming pared 4 bases from V and 2 bases from J, leaving 14 bases between. This CDR3 contains 15 residues. CDR3 sequence: CASSTPGTPQETQYF. The CDR3, as DNA: TGTGCCAGTAGTACCCCCGGGACTCCACAAGAGACCCAGTACTTC.

The J gene is TRBJ2-3, the V gene TRBV9; D perhaps matches TRBD2 (5 bases). The CDR3 runs to 15 residues. Per the germline V gene, CDR1 is SGDLS and CDR2 is YYNGEE. V was clipped by 5 bases and J by 2 bases, with 15 bases between them. The CDR3 loop reads CASRPEGRITDTQYF. In DNA, the CDR3 is TGTGCCAGCAGGCCAGAGGGTCGCATCACAGATACGCAGTATTTT. Full variable domain (remainder filled in from reference TRBV9 and TRBJ2-3): DSGVTQTPKHLITATGQRVTLRCSPRSGDLSVYWYQQSLDQGLQFLIQYYNGEERAKGNILERFSAQQFPDLHSELNLSSLELGDSALYFCASRPEGRITDTQYFGPGTRLTVL.

The rearrangement links TRBV27 to TRBJ2-1; 12 bases line up with TRBD1. Germline-derived CDR1 and CDR2 are MNHEY and SMNVEV (reference sequence). There are 15 residues in the CDR3. The V gene end was trimmed by 5 bases and the J gene end by 8 bases; junction bases not matched to a gene: 7. Here the CDR3 DNA reads TGTGCCAGCAGTCCCGGGACAGGGGGCTGGGATGAGCAGTTCTTC. It is translated as CASSPGTGGWDEQFF.